This T cell receptor beta chain was sequenced during a study of T-cell memory formation after mild COVID-19. TCRdb used MiXCR to reprocess the 5' RACE reads, holding one entry per CDR3 protein. This table has around 470,000 distinct CDR3 sequences, around 18% appearing once. This clonotype was seen many times. Sequenced input: PBMCs or a T cell subset sorted from them (not recorded which). This sequence originates from an adult woman who had mild COVID-19 (a few samples of this study predate the infection). Cell type and time point are not known.

CDR3 amino acids: CATAPQGSGANVLTF. CDR3 sequence (DNA): TGTGCCACCGCACCCCAGGGCTCTGGGGCCAACGTCCTGACTTTC. J is TRBJ2-6 and V is TRBV10-3; a weak D match, TRBD1 (5 bases). Deletions cut 10 bases from V and 0 bases from J, with 13 bases between. The germline V gene encodes CDR1 ENHRY and CDR2 SYGVKD. The CDR3 runs 15 residues.